The T cell receptor beta chain under discussion was sequenced for a study of blood T cell repertoires in COVID-19. About the study: COVID-19 samples collected from the United States, Italy and Spain covered acute and convalescent phases. From T cells, B-cell-depleted T cells, or PBMCs came the material, which was cDNA or gDNA.

This clone was detected a few times. As handled by the study authors: Counts of nucleated cells, estimated from reference gene primer amplification, were obtained. Using immunoSEQ multiplex PCR, the repertoire was profiled, and TCRdb retains in-frame clones only, with some absent. V, J and clone size are those of that table, while D and trimming were read from the DNA. The sample lists about 60,000 clones, 75% to 90% occurring once. The receptor's source is a human donor in a cohort sampled during active COVID-19. The material sequenced was peripheral blood.

The CDR3 DNA sequence: TGCGCCAGCAGCCAAACCGCGACAGGAATCTATGGCTACACCTTC. It encodes CASSQTATGIYGYTF. V and J are TRBV4-1 and TRBJ1-2; D may be TRBD1 (6 bases). The V end was cut by 2 bases, the J end by 4 bases, with 14 bases between. CDR1 and CDR2 from the germline V gene are MGHRA and YSYEKL. CDR3 length: 15 residues.